The 17 T cell receptor beta chains reported below all come from one sample, sequenced in a study of cytomegalovirus exposure and HLA in healthy donors. The primer mix had 60 Vbeta and 13 Jbeta primers. TCRdb keeps only in-frame clones here, not all; method: immunoSEQ multiplex PCR. The data show around 140,000 clones, and the top ten clones hold around 1.6%. The sample comprised PBMCs. The receptor set was obtained from a woman between 40 and 50 years old in good health and CMV-seropositive.

The chain recombines TRBV4-1 with TRBJ2-1; TRBD2 agrees at 9 bases. CDR1 is MGHRA, CDR2 YSYEKL, per germline. Germline trimming cut 4 bases from V and 10 bases from J; bases unmatched to any gene: 8. The CDR3 has 14 residues. CDR3 in DNA: TGCGCCAGCAGCCTCGCCGGGACTAGCCCCGAGCAGTTCTTC. As protein: CASSLAGTSPEQFF.

The chain links TRBV6-6 to TRBJ1-2; 7 nucleotides line up with TRBD1. This CDR3 has 13 residues. Trimming at V came to 3 bases and at J to 3 bases, leaving 1 base not matched to a gene. Per germline, CDR1 MNHNY and CDR2 SVGAGI (reference sequence). The CDR3 DNA reads TGTGCCAGCAGTTATGGGACAGACTATGGCTACACCTTC. Its translation is CASSYGTDYGYTF.

The gene calls are TRBV5-1 and TRBJ2-7; TRBD2 matches at 12 bases. Unmatched junction bases numbered 7, after V lost 4 bases and J lost 8 bases. The CDR3 consists of 14 residues. From germline, CDR1 is SGHRS and CDR2 YFSETQ. CDR3: CASSLGTSGRQQYF. CDR3 bases: TGCGCCAGCAGCCTCGGGACTAGCGGGCGGCAGCAGTACTTC.

This CDR3 is CSVVDWAGANTEAFF. As DNA, the CDR3 is TGCAGCGTTGTGGATTGGGCAGGGGCCAACACTGAAGCTTTCTTT. The chain combines TRBV29-1 with TRBJ1-1; a weak D match, TRBD1 (6 bases). V lost 4 bases and J 2 bases, leaving 17 bases between the germline ends. The CDR3 totals 15 residues. Germline V CDR1 and CDR2: SQVTM, ANQGSEA.

The gene calls are TRBV7-9 and TRBJ1-1, with 11 bases aligning to TRBD1. After removal of 4 bases from V and 1 base from J, the junction contained 8 bases not matched to a gene. This CDR3 has 17 amino acids. Per germline, CDR1 SEHNR and CDR2 FQNEAQ (reference sequence). This CDR3 is CASSSRTGGAGNTEAFF. Written as DNA, the CDR3 is TGTGCCAGCAGCTCCAGGACAGGGGGCGCGGGGAACACTGAAGCTTTCTTT.

This chain connects TRBV30 to TRBJ2-6, with D possibly TRBD2 on 6 matching bases. The germline V and J ends were trimmed by 1 base and 4 bases, with 8 bases remaining between them. Germline V gene sequence: CDR1 GTSNPN, CDR2 SVGIG (reference sequence). The CDR3 sequence is 14 residues long. The CDR3 coding sequence is TGTGCCTGGAGTGGGGAGGAGGGGGCCAACGTCCTGACTTTC. It is translated as CAWSGEEGANVLTF.

The chain is built from TRBV19 and TRBJ2-7; D is unresolved. Looked up from germline, CDR1 is LNHDA and CDR2 is SQIVND (reference sequence). Between the trimmed V and J ends, which lost 5 bases and 3 bases, there was a span of 8 bases. The CDR3 contains 12 residues. This CDR3 is CASSPNYYEQYF. The CDR3 nucleotides are TGTGCCAGTAGTCCAAACTACTACGAGCAGTACTTC.

The genes are TRBV19 and TRBJ2-3, with 8 nucleotides matching TRBD1. The CDR3 is made up of 14 amino acids. The V segment lost 6 bases and the J segment 1 base; nucleotides outside the gene matches: 3. CDR1 is LNHDA and CDR2 is SQIVND in the germline V gene (reference sequence). This CDR3 reads CASRLDRGTDTQYF. The CDR3 DNA is TGTGCCAGTAGATTGGACAGGGGCACAGATACGCAGTATTTT. Drawing the rest from reference TRBV19 and TRBJ2-3, the complete variable domain is DGGITQSPKYLFRKEGQNVTLSCEQNLNHDAMYWYRQDPGQGLRLIYYSQIVNDFQKGDIAEGYSVSREKKESFPLTVTSAQKNPTAFYLCASRLDRGTDTQYFGPGTRLTVL.

Notes on this clone: One end of the junction varies from germline; a read error may be responsible. The genes are TRBV6-4 and TRBJ2-7; TRBD1 is a possible D gene (5 bases). Per germline, CDR1 MRHNA and CDR2 SNTAGT. The CDR3 contains 14 residues. The CDR3 reads CANSYIRGNYEQYF. The CDR3 nucleotides read TGTGCCAACAGTTATATAAGGGGTAACTACGAGCAGTACTTC.

This rearrangement joins TRBV29-1 to TRBJ1-1; 7 positions match TRBD1. CDR1 SQVTM and CDR2 ANQGSEA come from the germline V gene. The length of the CDR3 is 11 residues. With 8 bases clipped from V and 7 bases from J, the junction kept 7 bases outside the gene matches. The CDR3 bases are TGCAGCAAAAACAGGGGAGGTGAAGCTTTCTTT. Amino acid sequence: CSKNRGGEAFF.

The rearrangement joins TRBV19 to TRBJ2-7; the match to TRBD2 covers 11 bases. J gave up 1 base and V 8 bases, and 7 bases lay outside the gene matches. There are 15 residues in the CDR3. Germline V lookup: CDR1 LNHDA, CDR2 SQIVND (reference sequence). As DNA, the CDR3 is TGTGCCAGTGCATGGGGGACTAGCGGTTCCTACGAGCAGTACTTC. This codes for CASAWGTSGSYEQYF.

The V and J genes are TRBV18 and TRBJ1-5; D perhaps matches TRBD1 (6 bases). This CDR3 contains 14 residues. In germline, CDR1 is KGHSH, CDR2 LQKENI. V was shortened by 6 bases and J by 3 bases, with 12 bases between the two germline ends. This chain's CDR3 is CASSVQGANQPQHF. The CDR3 DNA is TGTGCCAGCTCGGTACAGGGCGCCAATCAGCCCCAGCATTTT.

The chain couples TRBV28 to TRBJ1-5; 8 nucleotides line up with TRBD1. Germline V gene data show CDR1 as MDHEN and CDR2 as SYDVKM. The CDR3 consists of 17 residues. The junction had 11 bases not matched to a gene; V was cut back by 5 bases and J by 2 bases. CDR3 residues: CASSNAGGGRGNQPQHF. The CDR3 DNA reads TGTGCCAGCAGTAATGCAGGGGGCGGGCGGGGCAATCAGCCCCAGCATTTT.

J is TRBJ2-5 and V is TRBV7-2; 8 bases align to TRBD1. The CDR3 runs 15 residues. The germline gives CDR1 SGHTA, CDR2 FQGNSA. Trimming cost V 3 bases and J 5 bases; bases outside gene matches: 8. The CDR3, as DNA: TGTGCCAGCAGCTTCACCCCAGGGGGCACGGAGACCCAGTACTTC. Amino acid sequence: CASSFTPGGTETQYF. Based on the CDR3 plus reference TRBV7-2 and TRBJ2-5, the full variable domain is GAGVSQSPSNKVTEKGKDVELRCDPISGHTALYWYRQSLGQGLEFLIYFQGNSAPDKSGLPSDRFSAERTGGSVSTLTIQRTQQEDSAVYLCASSFTPGGTETQYFGPGTRLLVL.

The chain is built from TRBV28 and TRBJ2-5; the match to TRBD2 covers 10 bases. The CDR3 length is 16 residues. Germline V gene sequence: CDR1 MDHEN, CDR2 SYDVKM. With 4 bases clipped from V and 4 bases from J, the junction kept 9 bases outside the gene matches. The CDR3 loop reads CASSSSSGREVETQYF. The CDR3 DNA reads TGTGCCAGCAGTTCCTCTAGCGGGAGAGAGGTAGAGACCCAGTACTTC.

The chain employs TRBV6-5 and TRBJ2-5; TRBD1 matches 9 bases. Trimming took 3 bases from V and 4 from J; bases not matched to a gene: 6. From germline, CDR1 is MNHEY and CDR2 SVGAGI. The length of the CDR3 is 15 residues. In DNA form, the CDR3 reads TGTGCCAGCAGTTATGGTCAGGACAGGGGAGAGACCCAGTACTTC. This sequence encodes CASSYGQDRGETQYF.

The chain recombines TRBV19 with TRBJ2-7, with 10 nucleotides matching TRBD2. V was clipped by 8 bases and J by 7 bases; unmatched bases: 14. This CDR3 is 15 amino acids long. CDR1 LNHDA and CDR2 SQIVND come from the germline V gene (reference sequence). The DNA for the CDR3 is TGTGCCAGTGGTCCTCTAGCGGGAGACGGTTGGGAGCAGTACTTC. Translating it yields CASGPLAGDGWEQYF. The full variable domain, in which reference TRBV19 and TRBJ2-7 provide the parts outside the CDR3, is DGGITQSPKYLFRKEGQNVTLSCEQNLNHDAMYWYRQDPGQGLRLIYYSQIVNDFQKGDIAEGYSVSREKKESFPLTVTSAQKNPTAFYLCASGPLAGDGWEQYFGPGTRLTVT.